The 4 T cell receptor beta chains listed next were all sequenced from one sample in a study of CD8+ T cells in alopecia areata. Following extraction, RNA underwent reverse transcription to cDNA, which served as the sequencing template. Clones were read by immunoSEQ multiplex PCR, and TCRdb kept only the in-frame ones, dropping some. This sample yields 200,000 to 250,000 clones, of which roughly two thirds are seen a single time; approximately 1.2% belongs to the top ten. Sequences were derived from CD4+ T cells sorted from blood, sampled at week 0. The receptor source for this set is a human donor with alopecia areata.

V is TRBV4-3 and J is TRBJ2-7; TRBD1 agrees at 10 bases. Germline CDR1 reads LGHNA; CDR2 reads YSLEER. J gave up 0 bases and V 3 bases, and 2 bases lay outside the gene matches. The length of the CDR3 is 15 residues. CDR3 residues: CASSHRTGGSYEQYF. The CDR3 DNA reads as TGCGCCAGCAGCCACCGGACAGGGGGCTCCTACGAGCAGTACTTC.

As DNA, the CDR3 is TGTGCCAGCAGCTTATACAGCTTAACGAACTATGGCTACACCTTC. As protein: CASSLYSLTNYGYTF. The rearrangement joins TRBV5-6 to TRBJ1-2; D remains ambiguous. The V gene's germline CDR1 is SGHDT and CDR2 YYEEEE. Trimming removed 2 bases at V and 2 bases at J, with 13 bases between. The length of the CDR3 is 15 residues.

This clone has just a few counts. This rearrangement joins TRBV29-1 to TRBJ2-1; TRBD1 or TRBD2 may be the D gene (5 bases each). Germline V gene data show CDR1 as SQVTM and CDR2 as ANQGSEA. Trimming pared 3 bases from V and 13 bases from J, leaving 13 bases between. This CDR3 spans 11 amino acids. DNA for the CDR3: TGCAGCGTTGATTACGGACGGGACCAGTTCTTC. It encodes CSVDYGRDQFF.

A word on this clone: At the DNA level, this CDR3 is encoded by other sequences in the same sample as well. CDR3 region: CASSQGLNQPQHF. For the CDR3, the DNA is TGTGCCAGCAGCCAAGGACTCAATCAGCCCCAGCATTTT. V usage is TRBV14 and J usage is TRBJ1-5; D gene unclear. The CDR3 length is 13 residues. Deletions cut 1 base from V and 3 bases from J, with 4 bases between. The germline V gene encodes CDR1 SGHDN and CDR2 FVKESK.